This passage covers 3 T cell receptor beta chains from one sample sequenced in a study of regulatory T cells in long-lasting Graves disease. Time point denoted: persistent/refractory GD, antithyroid drugs over 5 years with positive TRAb. PBMC RNA served as the TCR library source. The TCR beta library used iRepertoire HTBI primers with Arm-PCR amplification of CDR3. From the multiplex PCR reads, TCRdb called clonotypes with MiXCR, one entry per CDR3 protein. The repertoire has about 420,000 distinct CDR3 sequences, 23% of them found once; the top ten carry over 25%. The specimen comprised peripheral blood mononuclear cells (PBMCs), sampled when the disease was refractory, from a patient treated with antithyroid drugs. The source is a female donor with Graves disease.

This clonotype was seen more than once but under ten times. CDR3 protein: CSVELGPPEQYF. The CDR3 nucleotides are TGCAGCGTTGAATTGGGACCCCCCGAGCAGTACTTC. The chain has TRBV29-1 and TRBJ2-7; either TRBD1 or TRBD2 may supply D (5 bases each). The germline gives CDR1 SQVTM, CDR2 ANQGSEA. The CDR3 is 12 amino acids. Trimming removed 2 bases from V and 6 bases from J, with 11 bases in between.

The chain has TRBV7-9 and TRBJ2-7; tentatively, D is TRBD1 (5 bases). This CDR3 is built from 15 residues. Trimming took 4 bases from V and 2 from J, leaving 15 bases between them. Germline CDR1 and CDR2: SEHNR and FQNEAQ (reference sequence). The chain's CDR3 is CASSSTTEKTYEQYF. DNA of the CDR3: TGTGCCAGCAGCTCTACGACAGAAAAAACCTACGAGCAGTACTTC.

The chain has TRBV6-1 and TRBJ2-2; D is possibly TRBD1 (7 bases). CDR3 length: 14 residues. CDR1 and CDR2 (germline): MNHNS, SASEGT. V was trimmed by 6 bases and J by 4 bases, leaving 12 bases between them. The CDR3 DNA reads TGTGCCAGCAGGCGGGACAGTCGCACCGGGGAGCTGTTTTTT. This encodes CASRRDSRTGELFF.